This T cell receptor beta chain was documented in a study of T cells in Graves' hyperthyroidism and ophthalmopathy. This clonotype appeared many times. The CDR3 has 17 amino acids. In germline, CDR1 is SGHAT, CDR2 FQDESV (reference sequence). Germline trimming cut 2 bases from V and 7 bases from J; bases unmatched to any gene: 7. There were TCR beta CDR3 regions amplified from RNA transcripts. First-round RT-PCR with HTBI primers amplified the TCR CDR3 region. TCRdb itself ran the multiplex PCR reads through MiXCR, one entry per CDR3 protein. The sample lists 700,000 or so distinct CDR3 sequences; around 17% were seen once.

The material sequenced was blood. This receptor was obtained from a man aged 18-30 years with Graves' hyperthyroidism. The rearrangement links TRBV11-1 to TRBJ2-1, with 14 bases aligning to TRBD2. The CDR3 DNA sequence: TGTGCCAGCAGCTTATTTAGAGGGACTAGCGGGAGAAATGAGCAGTTCTTC. Residues: CASSLFRGTSGRNEQFF. Together with reference TRBV11-1 and TRBJ2-1, the CDR3 gives the full variable domain: EAEVAQSPRYKITEKSQAVAFWCDPISGHATLYWYRQILGQGPELLVQFQDESVVDDSQLPKDRFSAERLKGVDSTLKIQPAELGDSAMYLCASSLFRGTSGRNEQFFGPGTRLTVL.